This entry lists 11 T cell receptor beta chains sequenced from one sample in a study of blood T cell repertoires in COVID-19. The protocol was immunoSEQ multiplex PCR, while the TCRdb copy is restricted to in-frame clones and leaves out a portion. The sample carries under 85,000 clones, around four fifths recorded once. The sequenced material came from peripheral blood. The source is a man in his fifties or sixties with active COVID-19.

The J gene is TRBJ2-7, the V gene TRBV7-2; maybe TRBD1 (5 bases). Germline assignment: CDR1 SGHTA and CDR2 FQGNSA. CDR3 length: 12 residues. The V end was cut by 3 bases, the J end by 6 bases, with 9 bases between. CDR3 protein: CASSFLGVEQYF. In DNA, the CDR3 is TGTGCCAGCAGCTTCCTAGGGGTCGAGCAGTACTTC.

This clone showed up just once. The CDR3 is CASSGGSGRINEQFF. CDR3 DNA: TGTGCCAGTAGTGGAGGTAGCGGGAGAATTAATGAGCAGTTCTTC. V and J are TRBV19 and TRBJ2-1; 9 positions match TRBD2. Per germline, CDR1 LNHDA and CDR2 SQIVND (reference sequence). This CDR3 contains 15 residues. The V gene end was trimmed by 5 bases and the J gene end by 7 bases; junction bases not matched to a gene: 9.

The chain combines TRBV5-8 with TRBJ2-6; D is unresolved. This CDR3 has 15 amino acids. V was shortened by 5 bases and J by 0 bases, with 9 bases between the two germline ends. Germline loops: CDR1 SGHTS, CDR2 YDEGEE. As DNA, the CDR3 is TGTGCCAGCAGTCTGCGGCTCTCTGGGGCCAACGTCCTGACTTTC. It yields the protein CASSLRLSGANVLTF. Full variable domain (outside the CDR3, taken from reference TRBV5-8 and TRBJ2-6): EAGVTQSPTHLIKTRGQQATLRCSPISGHTSVYWYQQALGLGLQFLLWYDEGEERNRGNFPPRFSGRQFPNYSSELNVNALELEDSALYLCASSLRLSGANVLTFGAGSRLTVL.

This clone was counted once. J is TRBJ1-6 and V is TRBV4-1, with D maybe TRBD1 (6 bases). V was shortened by 2 bases and J by 1 base, with 9 bases between the two germline ends. The CDR3 covers 16 residues. The germline V gene has CDR1 MGHRA and CDR2 YSYEKL. As DNA, the CDR3 is TGCGCCAGCAGCCAACCACAGGGTTCCTATAATTCACCCCTCCACTTT. Its translation is CASSQPQGSYNSPLHF.

The J gene is TRBJ2-7, the V gene TRBV28; weak D call: TRBD1 (6 bases). The germline V and J ends were trimmed by 6 bases and 2 bases, with 11 bases remaining between them. CDR1 is MDHEN and CDR2 is SYDVKM in the germline V gene. The CDR3 runs to 13 residues. The CDR3 coding sequence is TGTGCCAGCAGCTCCGACAGGCCCTACGAGCAGTACTTC. Translating gives CASSSDRPYEQYF.

This clone was seen just once. The chain joins TRBV4-3 to TRBJ1-2; 7 nucleotides align to TRBD1. Trimming cost V 0 bases and J 4 bases; bases outside gene matches: 5. The CDR3 runs 15 residues. Germline V gene data show CDR1 as LGHNA and CDR2 as YSLEER. The CDR3 nucleotides are TGCGCCAGCAGCCAAGAAGTGGGGGACAGCTATGGCTACACCTTC. Protein: CASSQEVGDSYGYTF.

This rearrangement joins TRBV6-5 to TRBJ1-1; 8 bases agree with TRBD1. The CDR3 covers 13 residues. Losses at the gene ends were 6 bases for V and 5 bases for J; bases not matched to a gene: 5. The V gene's germline CDR1 is MNHEY and CDR2 SVGAGI. The CDR3 DNA reads as TGTGCCAGCAGGGACAGGGCGGGTACTGAAGCTTTCTTT. Translated, it gives CASRDRAGTEAFF.

Details on this clone: Other DNA variants within this sample encode the same CDR3. The rearrangement uses TRBV28 and TRBJ1-3, with D possibly being TRBD1 (5 bases). Deletions cut 4 bases from V and 0 bases from J, with 10 bases between. This CDR3 comprises 15 residues. Looked up from germline, CDR1 is MDHEN and CDR2 is SYDVKM. CDR3: CASSSGGSSGNTIYF. The CDR3 coding sequence is TGTGCCAGCAGTTCCGGGGGAAGCTCTGGAAACACCATATATTTT.

V and J are TRBV19 and TRBJ2-7; 7 positions match TRBD1. CDR1 and CDR2 (germline): LNHDA, SQIVND (reference sequence). V was clipped by 1 base and J by 3 bases; unmatched bases: 6. This CDR3 contains 15 residues. The CDR3 DNA sequence: TGTGCCAGTAGTATAGCCTGGGGACAGTACTACGAGCAGTACTTC. Residues: CASSIAWGQYYEQYF.

This chain links TRBV5-5 with TRBJ2-3, with TRBD2 identical over 10 bases. The CDR3 loop spans 17 amino acids. Germline CDR1 is SGHKS and CDR2 is YYEKEE (reference sequence). The V segment lost 4 bases and the J segment 7 bases; nucleotides outside the gene matches: 15. The CDR3 DNA is TGTGCCAGCAGCCGGCCCCTCCAGCGGGGGGGCCGAAATACGCAGTATTTT. This sequence encodes CASSRPLQRGGRNTQYF.

The chain uses TRBV12-5 and TRBJ1-5; 7 bases fit TRBD1. The V gene end was trimmed by 0 bases and the J gene end by 6 bases; junction bases not matched to a gene: 8. The CDR3 length is 16 residues. Germline lookup yields CDR1 LGHNT and CDR2 FRNRAP. Written as DNA, the CDR3 is TGTGCTAGTGGTTTGGTTTTCGACAGGGTGGGTCAGCCCCAGCATTTT. It translates to CASGLVFDRVGQPQHF.